This T cell receptor beta chain is drawn from a study of T cells after posttransplantation cyclophosphamide. Regarding the study as a whole: Donor-recipient repertoire similarity was low at 1-2 months, rising over year one. Tissue-infiltrating T cells from skin or gut overlapped little with blood T cells. After PTCy, TRB diversity resembled that of CNI/methotrexate controls.

This clone was observed a handful of times. No antigen is known for it. Germline CDR1 and CDR2: SGHNT and YENEEA. The CDR3 contains 14 residues. Unmatched junction bases numbered 0, after V lost 1 base and J lost 0 bases. Libraries were prepared by immunoSEQ multiplex PCR; TCRdb keeps only in-frame clonotypes and omits some of them. Among about 9,900 clones listed, around 87% were seen once. Control samples came 1 year after myeloablative marrow transplants with methotrexate plus calcineurin inhibitor. The sample consisted of PBMCs, taken after an allogeneic stem cell transplant with a calcineurin inhibitor and methotrexate. This TCR was sampled from a male patient aged 25-45 years who received an allogeneic stem cell transplant from an unrelated donor, was CMV-positive, and had no GVHD. Among the T cells, some may be from the graft donor. The chain couples TRBV11-3 to TRBJ2-7; 7 nucleotides match TRBD1. CDR3 residues: CASSLGDSSYEQYF. In nucleotides, the CDR3 is TGTGCCAGCAGCTTAGGGGACAGCTCCTACGAGCAGTACTTC.